This T cell receptor beta chain was profiled in a study of control samples from healthy donors and cancer patients. Measured with immunoSEQ multiplex PCR; TCRdb has only the in-frame clones, and not every one. The sample holds 130,000 or so clones, about 88% seen once. In germline, CDR1 is SGHRS, CDR2 YFSETQ. V gave up 4 bases and J gave up 6 bases; unmatched junction bases: 8. The CDR3 loop spans 14 amino acids. This TCR derives from a man over 45 in good health. Input material: blood. This chain uses TRBV5-1 with TRBJ2-3; TRBD1 agrees at 7 bases. This CDR3 reads CASSERQGYDTQYF. CDR3 bases: TGCGCCAGCAGCGAACGACAGGGTTATGATACGCAGTATTTT. The full variable domain, with the rest looked up from reference TRBV5-1 and TRBJ2-3, is KAGVTQTPRYLIKTRGQQVTLSCSPISGHRSVSWYQQTPGQGLQFLFEYFSETQRNKGNFPGRFSGRQFSNSRSEMNVSTLELGDSALYLCASSERQGYDTQYFGPGTRLTVL.